The sequence of this T cell receptor beta chain was determined in a study of blood T cell repertoires in COVID-19. About the research overall: T cells, B-cell-depleted T cells, or PBMCs provided the cDNA or gDNA that served as material.

Sequencing was performed with immunoSEQ multiplex PCR; in TCRdb, only in-frame clones are kept and a portion is missing. The data contain some 200,000 clones, 75% to 85% of them singletons. V was cut by 4 bases and J by 6 bases, with 14 bases left in between. There are 14 residues in the CDR3. Germline CDR1 and CDR2: SGHDT and YYEEEE. The sequenced material came from peripheral blood. This receptor was obtained from a man aged 45-65 years with active or convalescent COVID-19. This chain joins TRBV5-6 and TRBJ1-5; D call uncertain. The CDR3: CASSPGGYGQPQHF. The CDR3 nucleotides read TGTGCCAGCAGCCCGGGAGGGTATGGTCAGCCCCAGCATTTT. Looking up the rest from reference TRBV5-6 and TRBJ1-5 gives the full variable domain: DAGVTQSPTHLIKTRGQQVTLRCSPKSGHDTVSWYQQALGQGPQFIFQYYEEEERQRGNFPDRFSGHQFPNYSSELNVNALLLGDSALYLCASSPGGYGQPQHFGDGTRLSIL.